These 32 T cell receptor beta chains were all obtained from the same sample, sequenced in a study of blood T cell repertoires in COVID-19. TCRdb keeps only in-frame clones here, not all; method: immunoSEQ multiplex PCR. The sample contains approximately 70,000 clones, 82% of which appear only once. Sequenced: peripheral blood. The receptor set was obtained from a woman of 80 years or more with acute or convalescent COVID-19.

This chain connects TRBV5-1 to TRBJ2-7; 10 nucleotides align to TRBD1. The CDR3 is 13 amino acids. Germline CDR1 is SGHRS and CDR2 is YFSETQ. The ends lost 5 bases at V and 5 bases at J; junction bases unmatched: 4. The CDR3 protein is CASRSGQGHEQYF. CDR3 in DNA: TGCGCCAGCAGGTCGGGACAGGGGCACGAGCAGTACTTC.

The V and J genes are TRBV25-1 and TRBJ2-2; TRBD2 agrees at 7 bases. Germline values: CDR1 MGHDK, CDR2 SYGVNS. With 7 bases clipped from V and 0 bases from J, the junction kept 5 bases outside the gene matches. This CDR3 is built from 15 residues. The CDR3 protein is CASMRGSANTGELFF. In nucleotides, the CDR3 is TGTGCCAGCATGCGCGGGAGCGCGAACACCGGGGAGCTGTTTTTT.

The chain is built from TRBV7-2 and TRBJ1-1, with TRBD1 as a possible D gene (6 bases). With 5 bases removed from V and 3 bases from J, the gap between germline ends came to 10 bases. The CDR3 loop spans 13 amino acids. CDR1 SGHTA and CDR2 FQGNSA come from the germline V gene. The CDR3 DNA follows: TGTGCCAGCAGCCAGGGGTTTCACACTGAAGCTTTCTTT. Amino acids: CASSQGFHTEAFF.

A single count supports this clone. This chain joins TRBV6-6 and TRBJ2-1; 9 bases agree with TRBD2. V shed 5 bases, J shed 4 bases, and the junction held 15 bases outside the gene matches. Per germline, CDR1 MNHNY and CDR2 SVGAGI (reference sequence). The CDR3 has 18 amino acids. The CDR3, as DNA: TGTGCCAGCAGTCCCCTTGCCGATCTAGCGGGAATTTACAATGAGCAGTTCTTC. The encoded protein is CASSPLADLAGIYNEQFF.

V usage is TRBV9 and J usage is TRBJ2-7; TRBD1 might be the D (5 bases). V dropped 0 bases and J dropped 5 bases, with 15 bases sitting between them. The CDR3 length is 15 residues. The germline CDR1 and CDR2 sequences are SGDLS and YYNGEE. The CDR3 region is CASSVGGLPYDEQYF. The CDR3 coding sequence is TGTGCCAGCAGCGTAGGGGGCCTTCCTTACGACGAGCAGTACTTC.

The CDR3 sequence: CASSLDRLTGREQYF. CDR3 in DNA: TGTGCCAGCAGCTTAGACCGTCTCACAGGGCGAGAGCAGTACTTC. This rearrangement joins TRBV7-6 to TRBJ2-7, with TRBD1 as a possible D gene (6 bases). The CDR3 has 15 residues. Trimming took off 1 base at V and 7 bases at J, with 17 bases between the two ends. CDR1 SGHVS and CDR2 FNYEAQ come from the germline V gene.

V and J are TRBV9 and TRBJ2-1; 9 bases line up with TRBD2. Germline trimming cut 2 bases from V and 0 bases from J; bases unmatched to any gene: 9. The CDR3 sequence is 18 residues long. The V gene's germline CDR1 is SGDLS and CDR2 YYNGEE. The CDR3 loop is CASSVLPSGRTSYNEQFF. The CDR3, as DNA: TGTGCCAGCAGCGTCCTTCCAAGCGGGAGGACCTCCTACAATGAGCAGTTCTTC.

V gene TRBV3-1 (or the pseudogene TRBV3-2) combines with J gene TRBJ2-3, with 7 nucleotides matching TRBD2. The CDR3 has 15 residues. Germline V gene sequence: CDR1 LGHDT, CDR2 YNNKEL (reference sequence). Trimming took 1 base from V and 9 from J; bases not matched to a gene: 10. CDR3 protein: CASSQATSETKTQYF. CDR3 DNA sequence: TGTGCCAGCAGCCAAGCTACTAGCGAGACAAAGACGCAGTATTTT.

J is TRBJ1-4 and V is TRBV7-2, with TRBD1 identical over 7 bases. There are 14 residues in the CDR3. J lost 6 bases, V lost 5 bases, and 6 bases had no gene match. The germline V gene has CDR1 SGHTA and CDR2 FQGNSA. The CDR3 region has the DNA TGTGCCAGCAGCAAACAGGGGCTTGATGAAAAACTGTTTTTT. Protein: CASSKQGLDEKLFF.

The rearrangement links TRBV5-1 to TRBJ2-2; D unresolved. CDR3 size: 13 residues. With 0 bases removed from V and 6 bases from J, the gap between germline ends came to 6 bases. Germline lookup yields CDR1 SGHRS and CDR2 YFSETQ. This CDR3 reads CASSLGSAGELFF. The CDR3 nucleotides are TGCGCCAGCAGCTTGGGGAGCGCCGGGGAGCTGTTTTTT.

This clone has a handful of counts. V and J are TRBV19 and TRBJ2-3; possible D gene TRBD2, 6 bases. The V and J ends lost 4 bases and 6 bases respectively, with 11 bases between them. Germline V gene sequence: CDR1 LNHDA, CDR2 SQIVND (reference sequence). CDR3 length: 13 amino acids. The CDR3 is CASSTGRGDTQYF. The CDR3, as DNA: TGTGCCAGTAGTACCGGGAGAGGGGATACGCAGTATTTT. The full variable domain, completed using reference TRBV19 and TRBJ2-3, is DGGITQSPKYLFRKEGQNVTLSCEQNLNHDAMYWYRQDPGQGLRLIYYSQIVNDFQKGDIAEGYSVSREKKESFPLTVTSAQKNPTAFYLCASSTGRGDTQYFGPGTRLTVL.

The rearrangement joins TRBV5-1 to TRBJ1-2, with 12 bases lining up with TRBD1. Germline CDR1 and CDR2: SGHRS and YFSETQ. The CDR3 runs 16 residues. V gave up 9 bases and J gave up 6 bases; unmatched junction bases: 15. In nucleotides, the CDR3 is TGCGCCACCAAATCCGGGACAGGGGGCCGGGTGCATGGCTACACCTTC. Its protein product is CATKSGTGGRVHGYTF.

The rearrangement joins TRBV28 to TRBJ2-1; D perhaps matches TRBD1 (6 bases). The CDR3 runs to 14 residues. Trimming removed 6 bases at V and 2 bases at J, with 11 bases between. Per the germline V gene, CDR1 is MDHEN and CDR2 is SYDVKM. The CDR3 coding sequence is TGTGCCAGCAGCCAGGGGATCGCCTACAATGAGCAGTTCTTC. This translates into CASSQGIAYNEQFF.

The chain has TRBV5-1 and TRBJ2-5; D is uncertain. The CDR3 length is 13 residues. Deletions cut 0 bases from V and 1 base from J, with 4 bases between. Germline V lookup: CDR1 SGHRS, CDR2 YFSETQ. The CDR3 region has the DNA TGCGCCAGCAGCTTGGTTCTCCAAGAGACCCAGTACTTC. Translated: CASSLVLQETQYF.

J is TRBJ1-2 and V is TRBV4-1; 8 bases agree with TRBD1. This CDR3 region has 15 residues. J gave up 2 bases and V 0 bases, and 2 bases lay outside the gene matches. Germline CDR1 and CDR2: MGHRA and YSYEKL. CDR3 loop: CASSQDRDRNYGYTF. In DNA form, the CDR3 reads TGCGCCAGCAGCCAAGACAGGGACAGGAACTATGGCTACACCTTC.

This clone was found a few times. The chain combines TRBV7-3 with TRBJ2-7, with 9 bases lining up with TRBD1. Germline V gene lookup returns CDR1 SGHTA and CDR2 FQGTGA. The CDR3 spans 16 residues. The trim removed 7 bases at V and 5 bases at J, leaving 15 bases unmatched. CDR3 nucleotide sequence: TGTGCCAGCATCCACCCTCCTGGGACAGGGCTCCACGAGCAGTACTTC. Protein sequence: CASIHPPGTGLHEQYF. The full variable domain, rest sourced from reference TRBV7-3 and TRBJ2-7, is GAGVSQTPSNKVTEKGKYVELRCDPISGHTALYWYRQSLGQGPEFLIYFQGTGAADDSGLPNDRFFAVRPEGSVSTLKIQRTERGDSAVYLCASIHPPGTGLHEQYFGPGTRLTVT.

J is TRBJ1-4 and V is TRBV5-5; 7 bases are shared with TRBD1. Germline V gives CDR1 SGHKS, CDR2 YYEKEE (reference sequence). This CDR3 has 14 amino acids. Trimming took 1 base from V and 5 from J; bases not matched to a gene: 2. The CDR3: CASSLWDSNEKLFF. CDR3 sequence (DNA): TGTGCCAGCAGCTTGTGGGACAGCAATGAAAAACTGTTTTTT.

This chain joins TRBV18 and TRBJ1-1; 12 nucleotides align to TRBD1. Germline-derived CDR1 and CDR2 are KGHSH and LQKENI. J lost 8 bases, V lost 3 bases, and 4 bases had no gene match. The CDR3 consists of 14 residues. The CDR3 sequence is CASSPPGQGAEAFF. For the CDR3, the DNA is TGTGCCAGCTCACCTCCGGGACAGGGGGCGGAAGCTTTCTTT.

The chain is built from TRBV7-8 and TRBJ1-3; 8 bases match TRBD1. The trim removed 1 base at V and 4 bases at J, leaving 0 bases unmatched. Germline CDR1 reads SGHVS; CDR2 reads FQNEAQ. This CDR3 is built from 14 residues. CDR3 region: CASSLGQGGNTIYF. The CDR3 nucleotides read TGTGCCAGCAGCTTAGGACAGGGGGGAAACACCATATATTTT.

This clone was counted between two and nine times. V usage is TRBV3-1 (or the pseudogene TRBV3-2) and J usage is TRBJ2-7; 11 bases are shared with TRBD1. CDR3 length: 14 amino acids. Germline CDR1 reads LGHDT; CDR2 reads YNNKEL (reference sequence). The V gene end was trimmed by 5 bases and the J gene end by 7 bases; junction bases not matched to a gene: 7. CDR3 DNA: TGTGCCAGCAGCTCCGGGACAGGGGGTCGTGAGCAGTACTTC. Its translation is CASSSGTGGREQYF.

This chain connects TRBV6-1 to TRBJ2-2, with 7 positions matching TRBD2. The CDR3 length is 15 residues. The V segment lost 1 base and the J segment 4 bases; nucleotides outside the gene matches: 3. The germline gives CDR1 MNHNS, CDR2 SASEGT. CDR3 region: CASSEGLAATGELFF. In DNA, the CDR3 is TGTGCCAGCAGTGAAGGGCTAGCGGCCACCGGGGAGCTGTTTTTT.

CDR3 sequence reads: CASRQGNWDYGYTF. CDR3 bases: TGCGCCAGCAGACAGGGAAATTGGGACTATGGCTACACCTTC. This chain joins TRBV5-1 and TRBJ1-2; D may be TRBD1 (6 bases). The germline V gene encodes CDR1 SGHRS and CDR2 YFSETQ. Trimming took 5 bases from V and 3 from J, leaving 14 bases between them. CDR3 length equals 14 residues.

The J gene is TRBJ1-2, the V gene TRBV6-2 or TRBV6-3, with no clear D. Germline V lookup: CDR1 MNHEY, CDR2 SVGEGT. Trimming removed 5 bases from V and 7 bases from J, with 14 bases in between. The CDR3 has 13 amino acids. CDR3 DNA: TGTGCCAGCAGTCCGGGAGAAAGGCTTGGCTACACCTTC. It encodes CASSPGERLGYTF.

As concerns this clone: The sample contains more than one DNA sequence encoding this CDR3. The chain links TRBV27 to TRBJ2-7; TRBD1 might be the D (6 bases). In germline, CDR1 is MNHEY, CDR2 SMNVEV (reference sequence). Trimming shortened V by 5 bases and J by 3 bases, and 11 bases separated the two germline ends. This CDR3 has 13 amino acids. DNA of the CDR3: TGTGCCAGCAGTCCTGGACAGAGCTACGAGCAGTACTTC. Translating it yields CASSPGQSYEQYF.

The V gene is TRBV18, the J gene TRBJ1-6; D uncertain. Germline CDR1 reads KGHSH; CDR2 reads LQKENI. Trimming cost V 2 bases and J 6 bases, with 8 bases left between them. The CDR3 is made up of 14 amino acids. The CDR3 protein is CASSPGQSNSPLHF. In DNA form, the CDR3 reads TGTGCCAGCTCACCAGGGCAGAGTAATTCACCCCTCCACTTT.

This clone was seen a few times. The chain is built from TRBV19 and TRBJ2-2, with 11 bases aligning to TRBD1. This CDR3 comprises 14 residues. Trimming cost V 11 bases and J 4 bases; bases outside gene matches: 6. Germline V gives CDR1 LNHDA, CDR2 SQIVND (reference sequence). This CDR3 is CAGRDRGSTGELFF. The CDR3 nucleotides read TGTGCCGGCCGGGACAGGGGGTCCACCGGGGAGCTGTTTTTT.

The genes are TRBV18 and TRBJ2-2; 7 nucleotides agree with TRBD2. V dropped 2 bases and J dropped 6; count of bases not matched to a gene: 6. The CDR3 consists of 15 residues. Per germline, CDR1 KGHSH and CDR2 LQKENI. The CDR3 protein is CASSPGTTSSGELFF. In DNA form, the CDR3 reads TGTGCCAGCTCACCAGGGACTACAAGCTCCGGGGAGCTGTTTTTT.

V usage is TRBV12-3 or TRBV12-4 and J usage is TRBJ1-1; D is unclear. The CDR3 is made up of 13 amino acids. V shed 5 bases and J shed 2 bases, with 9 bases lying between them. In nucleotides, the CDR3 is TGTGCCAGCAGTAGGGAGCGAAACACTGAAGCTTTCTTT. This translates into CASSRERNTEAFF.

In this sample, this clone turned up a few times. The CDR3 reads CASSYRRAGGPGELFF. CDR3 in DNA: TGTGCCAGCAGTTACCGCCGGGCGGGAGGACCCGGGGAGCTGTTTTTT. The chain carries TRBV6-2 or TRBV6-3 and TRBJ2-2, with 8 bases matching TRBD2. This CDR3 region has 16 residues. J gave up 6 bases and V 2 bases, and 8 bases lay outside the gene matches. Germline CDR1 and CDR2: MNHEY and SVGEGT.

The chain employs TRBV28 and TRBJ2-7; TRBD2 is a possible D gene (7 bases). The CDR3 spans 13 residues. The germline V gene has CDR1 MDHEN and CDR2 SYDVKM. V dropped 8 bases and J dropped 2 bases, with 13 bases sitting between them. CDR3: CASALGGPYEQYF. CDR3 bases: TGTGCCAGCGCTTTGGGGGGGCCCTACGAGCAGTACTTC.

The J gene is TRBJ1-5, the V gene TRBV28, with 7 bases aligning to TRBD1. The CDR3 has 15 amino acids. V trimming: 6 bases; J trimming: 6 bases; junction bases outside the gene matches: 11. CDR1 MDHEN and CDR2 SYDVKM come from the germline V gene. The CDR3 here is CASSLTGFRAQPQHF. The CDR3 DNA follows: TGTGCCAGCAGCCTGACAGGGTTCAGGGCTCAGCCCCAGCATTTT.

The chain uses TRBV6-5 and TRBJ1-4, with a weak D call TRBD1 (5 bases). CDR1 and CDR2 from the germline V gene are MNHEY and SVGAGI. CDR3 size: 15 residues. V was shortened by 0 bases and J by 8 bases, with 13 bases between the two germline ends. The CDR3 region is CASSYSRQGFEKLFF. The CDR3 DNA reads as TGTGCCAGCAGTTACTCGAGGCAGGGTTTCGAAAAACTGTTTTTT.